This T cell receptor (beta chain) was identified in a study of post-analysis software for immune sequencing data. Study background: Relapsing-remitting, secondary progressive and progressive-relapsing forms of multiple sclerosis all featured among disease courses. Study-wide results and caveats: Patients had higher frequencies than controls of a few TRBV segments, including TRBV5-6, TRBV5-1 and TRBV20-1. Normalized Chao1 diversity was significantly lower in multiple sclerosis patients than in controls. When the samples were clustered directly with F measure, those that had been prepared in the same batch showed strong co-clustering.

Carried by the TCR beta cDNA libraries were unique molecular identifiers. With about 0.95 to 10 million T cells as the source, about half a million cDNA molecules resulted. TCRdb reprocessed the PCR reads with MiXCR, giving one entry per CDR3 protein. Here the sample spans about 820,000 distinct CDR3 sequences, roughly 50% being singletons. From germline, CDR1 is SGHRS and CDR2 YFSETQ. CDR3 length equals 19 residues. V was pared by 0 bases and J by 0 bases, with 11 bases of the junction left unmatched. Of note for this clonotype: Its antigen is unidentified.

The sequenced sample was blood. This chain connects TRBV5-1 to TRBJ2-1; 8 nucleotides line up with TRBD2. The receptor was derived from a girl aged 10 to 17 with multiple sclerosis. The CDR3 DNA sequence: TGCGCCAGCAGCTTGGGCCTAGCGGGCGGTCCCAGCTCCTACAATGAGCAGTTCTTC. It yields the protein CASSLGLAGGPSSYNEQFF.